The rows below give T cell receptor beta chains drawn from one sample of a study of blood T cell repertoires in COVID-19. Assay: immunoSEQ multiplex PCR; the TCRdb copy retains only in-frame clones and omits some. The sample has about 130,000 clones; approximately 80% are singletons. Sample: peripheral blood. These receptors were taken from a man in his 70s with acute or convalescent COVID-19. Each CDR3 is given with its conserved first and last residue. Fields, in order: J gene, V gene, D gene, clone size, CDR3 DNA, CDR3 protein. A D gene is named only where the DNA matches it firmly. Size is stated for part of the rows, as once, few or many counts, or as a class when the clone is expanded.

TRBJ1-2 | TRBV6-6 | TRBD1 | - | TGTGCCAGCAGGTCAGACAGGGAATCAATCTATGGCTACACCTTC | CASRSDRESIYGYTF
TRBJ1-3 | TRBV28 | - | - | TGTGCCAGTACAAGAATTTCTGGAAACACCATATATTTT | CASTRISGNTIYF
TRBJ2-2 | TRBV7-3 | - | once | TGTGCCAGCAGCCTGAGTGGGCAGGCTACCGGGGAGCTGTTTTTT | CASSLSGQATGELFF
TRBJ1-2 | TRBV3-1/TRBV3-2 | - | - | TGTGCCAGCAGCCAAGGAAACACCCTTAACTATGGCTACACCTTC | CASSQGNTLNYGYTF
TRBJ1-1 | TRBV7-9 | - | - | TGTGCCAGCAGCCCACCTCCAGGGAACACTGAAGCTTTCTTT | CASSPPPGNTEAFF
TRBJ1-1 | TRBV5-1 | - | - | TGCGCCAGCAGCTTGGCAAGGGGCCCCGATTCAATGAACACTGAAGCTTTCTTT | CASSLARGPDSMNTEAFF
TRBJ2-1 | TRBV5-1 | TRBD1 | - | TGCGCCAGCAGTCCCGGGACAGGGTTGAATGAGCAGTTCTTC | CASSPGTGLNEQFF
TRBJ2-7 | TRBV4-1 | TRBD1 | - | TGCGCCAGCAGCCAAGCGGACAGGACCCACGAGCAGTACTTC | CASSQADRTHEQYF
TRBJ1-6 | TRBV19 | TRBD1 | few | TGTGCCAGTAGTATTTTAGGGGACAGGGTTTCACCCCTCCACTTT | CASSILGDRVSPLHF
TRBJ2-3 | TRBV18 | - | - | TGTGCCAGCTCACCCCCGGGACTCTCCCCCCCAGATACGCAGTATTTT | CASSPPGLSPPDTQYF
TRBJ2-3 | TRBV11-2 | TRBD1 | - | TGTGCCAGCAGCTCCTACAGGGGGCGCCGGAGGAGCACAGATACGCAGTATTTT | CASSSYRGRRRSTDTQYF
TRBJ1-3 | TRBV19 | TRBD1 | - | TGTGCCAGTAGTGTCTCCGGGACAGACTATGGAGGCACCATATATTTT | CASSVSGTDYGGTIYF
TRBJ2-5 | TRBV6-6 | - | - | TGTGCCAGCAGTTACGAGGTACAAGAGACCCAGTACTTC | CASSYEVQETQYF
TRBJ2-2 | TRBV7-9 | TRBD1 | few | TGTGCCAGCACCCCCACAGGGGGCGCGTTCGGGGAGCTGTTTTTT | CASTPTGGAFGELFF
TRBJ1-4 | TRBV15 | TRBD1 | - | TGTGCCACCAGCAGGGGACAGTTTGCAACTAATGAAAAACTGTTTTTT | CATSRGQFATNEKLFF
TRBJ1-2 | TRBV5-6 | - | - | TGTGCCAGCAGCAGGGGCCAGGGTGGCTACACCTTC | CASSRGQGGYTF
TRBJ1-5 | TRBV7-6 | - | - | TGTGCCAGCAGCTTAGGCAGGGATCGGCCCCAGCATTTT | CASSLGRDRPQHF
TRBJ2-5 | TRBV4-1 | - | - | TGCGCCAGCAGCCTGGGCCCCCAAGAGACCCAGTACTTC | CASSLGPQETQYF
TRBJ2-7 | TRBV6-5 | TRBD2 | once | TGTGCCAGCAGTTACTCTGGCGGGGGGGCTTCCTACGAGCAGTACTTC | CASSYSGGGASYEQYF
TRBJ2-7 | TRBV6-2/TRBV6-3 | TRBD2 | - | TGTGCCAGCAGTGGGGCTAGCGGGGGGACAAGGTACGAGCAGTACTTC | CASSGASGGTRYEQYF
TRBJ1-6 | TRBV28 | - | - | TGTGCCAGCAGTTTCGGACAGCTCGATTCACCCCTCCACTTT | CASSFGQLDSPLHF
TRBJ2-1 | TRBV6-5 | - | - | TGTGCCAGCAGTCCTATGGGGGGGCTAGGGAATGAGCAGTTCTTC | CASSPMGGLGNEQFF
TRBJ1-5 | TRBV28 | - | few | TGTGCCAGCAGTTTAGGGCAGAGCGGTTCACAGCATTTT | CASSLGQSGSQHF
TRBJ1-6 | TRBV7-3 | - | - | TGTGCCAGCAGCCGCTCGAGGGATTCACCCCTCCACTTT | CASSRSRDSPLHF
TRBJ2-5 | TRBV7-2 | TRBD2 | few | TGTGCCAGCAGCCCCGCGGGGGTCCGTCAAGAGACCCAGTACTTC | CASSPAGVRQETQYF
TRBJ1-6 | TRBV11-2 | TRBD1 | - | TGTGCCAGCAGCTTAGATCGGAGACAGGGCGCGTCCTATAATTCACCCCTCCACTTT | CASSLDRRQGASYNSPLHF
TRBJ2-4 | TRBV29-1 | TRBD2 | - | TGCAGCGTTGTCCGCACTCGGGGACTAGCGGGGGGATTAGCCAAAAACATTCAGTACTTC | CSVVRTRGLAGGLAKNIQYF
TRBJ1-1 | TRBV3-1/TRBV3-2 | - | - | TGTGCCAGCAGCCAAGAAGCTTCCCCGAACACTGAAGCTTTCTTT | CASSQEASPNTEAFF
TRBJ2-5 | TRBV7-2 | TRBD1 | once | TGTGCCAGCAGCTTATTAAGTCAGGGGGCCTGGGTAGAAGAGACCCAGTACTTC | CASSLLSQGAWVEETQYF
TRBJ2-7 | TRBV6-5 | TRBD2 | - | TGTGCCAGCCTGGGACTAGCGGGTTACGAGCAGTACTTC | CASLGLAGYEQYF
TRBJ2-2 | TRBV6-5 | TRBD2 | - | TGTGCCAGCAGGGGCGGGGGGCTCACCGGGGAGCTGTTTTTT | CASRGGGLTGELFF
TRBJ2-1 | TRBV28 | - | once | TGTGCCAGCAGTCTTGACCCAACGGGGAATGAGCAGTTCTTC | CASSLDPTGNEQFF
TRBJ1-2 | TRBV7-2 | - | few | TGTGCCAGCAGCTTTACTGGTGGCTACACCTTC | CASSFTGGYTF
TRBJ2-6 | TRBV28 | TRBD1 | - | TGTGCCAGCAGCCTACAGGGGGCTGGGGCCAACGTCCTGACTTTC | CASSLQGAGANVLTF
TRBJ1-4 | TRBV29-1 | - | - | TGCAGCGTTGGATTCGGGAGTAATGAAAAACTGTTTTTT | CSVGFGSNEKLFF
TRBJ1-6 | TRBV5-1 | TRBD1 | few | TGCGCCAGCAGCCCCGGACAGGGGGTCCGGTCACCCCTCCACTTT | CASSPGQGVRSPLHF